This is a list of T cell receptor beta chains from one sample in a study of blood T cell repertoires in COVID-19. Clones were sequenced by immunoSEQ multiplex PCR, and TCRdb holds only the in-frame ones, with some missing. The sample carries roughly 140,000 clones, over 75% recorded once. The sequenced sample was peripheral blood. Every receptor here comes from a woman aged 40 to 50 with acute or convalescent COVID-19. The CDR3 runs from the conserved cysteine through the conserved F or W. Each record gives: D gene, J gene, V gene, clone size, CDR3 protein, CDR3 DNA. The D gene is left open where the match is weak. Size values are once, few and many counts, or a class for expanded clones, and some rows have none.

NA | TRBJ2-3 | TRBV7-9 | NA | CASSSRLMSTSDTQYF | TGTGCCAGCAGCTCCCGCCTAATGTCGACATCGGATACGCAGTATTTT
NA | TRBJ1-6 | TRBV6-5 | NA | CASSLPGGNNSPLHF | TGTGCCAGCAGTCTCCCCGGGGGTAATAATTCACCCCTCCACTTT
NA | TRBJ1-2 | TRBV5-1 | NA | CASSPGGADYGYTF | TGCGCCAGCAGCCCAGGAGGGGCCGACTATGGCTACACCTTC
TRBD1 | TRBJ2-1 | TRBV6-5 | NA | CASKPGTENYNEQFF | TGTGCCAGCAAACCCGGGACAGAAAATTACAATGAGCAGTTCTTC
TRBD2 | TRBJ2-2 | TRBV6-4 | NA | CARLPGLAGGPNTGELFF | TGTGCCAGACTACCCGGACTAGCGGGGGGACCGAACACCGGGGAGCTGTTTTTT
TRBD1 | TRBJ2-7 | TRBV7-9 | NA | CASSYPFAVRGSSYEQYF | TGTGCCAGCAGCTACCCATTCGCCGTCAGGGGGAGCTCCTACGAGCAGTACTTC
TRBD2 | TRBJ2-3 | TRBV11-2 | once | CASSLQGLAGVDTQYF | TGTGCCAGCAGCCTACAAGGGCTAGCGGGGGTTGATACGCAGTATTTT
NA | TRBJ2-7 | TRBV5-1 | NA | CASSSMTGPEQYF | TGCGCCAGCAGCTCGATGACAGGCCCCGAGCAGTACTTC
NA | TRBJ2-2 | TRBV25-1 | NA | CASTRTANTGELFF | TGTGCCAGCACCAGGACAGCGAACACCGGGGAGCTGTTTTTT
TRBD2 | TRBJ2-2 | TRBV24-1 | NA | CATRRSGAGELFF | TGTGCCACCCGCCGTAGCGGGGCCGGGGAGCTGTTTTTT
NA | TRBJ1-2 | TRBV9 | NA | CASSVVTGAYGYTF | TGTGCCAGCAGCGTAGTTACAGGAGCCTATGGCTACACCTTC
TRBD2 | TRBJ2-7 | TRBV9 | NA | CASSVGNSGNYEQYF | TGTGCCAGCAGCGTAGGTAATAGCGGGAATTACGAGCAGTACTTC
NA | TRBJ1-5 | TRBV19 | NA | CASWNGGGYNQPQHF | TGTGCCAGTTGGAACGGGGGGGGGTACAATCAGCCCCAGCATTTT
NA | TRBJ2-7 | TRBV30 | NA | CAWSRTGYEQYF | TGTGCCTGGAGCCGGACTGGCTACGAGCAGTACTTC
NA | TRBJ1-4 | TRBV19 | NA | CASSLGSGGNEKLFF | TGTGCCAGTAGCTTGGGGTCGGGGGGTAACGAAAAACTGTTTTTT
TRBD2 | TRBJ2-3 | TRBV4-1 | once | CASRMTSGSLVDTQYF | TGCGCCAGCAGGATGACTAGCGGGAGTCTTGTGGATACGCAGTATTTT
NA | TRBJ2-7 | TRBV27 | NA | CASSLGQSSYEQYF | TGTGCCAGCAGTCTCGGACAGAGCTCCTACGAGCAGTACTTC
NA | TRBJ1-4 | TRBV7-2 | NA | CASSLPGFTNEKLFF | TGTGCCAGCAGCCTACCGGGTTTCACTAATGAAAAACTGTTTTTT
TRBD1 | TRBJ2-7 | TRBV2 | NA | CASSLDRGPYEQYF | TGTGCCAGCAGTTTGGACAGGGGGCCGTACGAGCAGTACTTC
NA | TRBJ2-3 | TRBV27 | once | CASSLLNRADTQYF | TGTGCCAGCAGTTTACTCAACAGGGCAGATACGCAGTATTTT
NA | TRBJ2-7 | TRBV7-6 | NA | CASSWGGLPSYEQYF | TGTGCCAGCAGCTGGGGTGGACTACCGAGCTACGAGCAGTACTTC
TRBD1 | TRBJ1-5 | TRBV24-1 | NA | CATSDLTGVQPQHF | TGTGCCACCAGTGATTTGACAGGGGTGCAGCCCCAGCATTTT
TRBD1 | TRBJ1-2 | TRBV19 | NA | CASSIDRGRRYGYTF | TGTGCCAGTAGTATCGACAGGGGGCGGAGGTATGGCTACACCTTC
NA | TRBJ1-1 | TRBV2 | few | CASSGDRRNTEAFF | TGTGCCAGCAGTGGTGACAGAAGGAACACTGAAGCTTTCTTT
TRBD1 | TRBJ1-1 | TRBV30 | NA | CAWRGTGPKNTEAFF | TGTGCCTGGAGAGGGACAGGGCCTAAGAACACTGAAGCTTTCTTT
TRBD1 | TRBJ1-4 | TRBV4-1 | NA | CASSQVIQGGEKLFF | TGCGCCAGCAGCCAAGTAATACAGGGGGGGGAAAAACTGTTTTTT
TRBD2 | TRBJ2-5 | TRBV7-9 | NA | CASSLRGTSGRSKETQYF | TGTGCCAGCAGCTTACGGGGGACTAGCGGAAGGTCCAAAGAGACCCAGTACTTC
NA | TRBJ2-2 | TRBV11-3 | once | CASSLGPGVTTGELFF | TGTGCCAGCAGCTTAGGCCCAGGGGTAACCACCGGGGAGCTGTTTTTT
NA | TRBJ2-1 | TRBV28 | NA | CASSPLSSYNEQFF | TGTGCCAGCAGTCCCCTGAGCTCCTACAATGAGCAGTTCTTC
NA | TRBJ1-5 | TRBV28 | NA | CASSFFYARSSSNQPQHF | TGTGCCAGCAGTTTTTTTTACGCGCGTTCTTCTAGCAATCAGCCCCAGCATTTT
TRBD1 | TRBJ1-2 | TRBV25-1 | NA | CASSERTGGSPHYGYTF | TGTGCCAGCAGTGAAAGGACAGGGGGCTCTCCTCACTATGGCTACACCTTC
TRBD1 | TRBJ2-7 | TRBV5-1 | NA | CASSQKGQGSYEQYF | TGCGCCAGCAGCCAGAAAGGACAGGGCTCCTACGAGCAGTACTTC
NA | TRBJ2-1 | TRBV7-3 | NA | CASSLNPLEGNEQFF | TGTGCCAGCAGCTTAAATCCCCTAGAAGGCAATGAGCAGTTCTTC
NA | TRBJ1-5 | TRBV10-2 | NA | CASSESGAQLRDQPQHF | TGCGCCAGCAGTGAGTCGGGGGCACAGTTACGGGATCAGCCCCAGCATTTT
NA | TRBJ1-1 | TRBV10-3 | NA | CASLGRPENTEAFF | TGTGCCAGCCTGGGCAGGCCTGAGAACACTGAAGCTTTCTTT
NA | TRBJ1-4 | TRBV18 | NA | CASSPFGQEGEKLFF | TGTGCCAGCTCACCATTCGGCCAGGAGGGAGAAAAACTGTTTTTT
NA | TRBJ2-3 | TRBV28 | NA | CASSLVSSGDTDTQYF | TGTGCCAGCAGTTTAGTCTCATCGGGGGACACAGATACGCAGTATTTT